The 12 T cell receptor beta chains given below trace back to one sample, sequenced in a study of cytomegalovirus exposure and HLA in healthy donors. With 60 Vbeta and 13 Jbeta primers, the PCR was carried out. The method was immunoSEQ multiplex PCR; TCRdb's version includes in-frame clones alone and lacks a portion of them. This sample carries some 110,000 clones, about 68% of them seen once, and the ten largest clones take 11%. The specimen was PBMCs. These receptors all stem from a woman between 45 and 65 years old in good health and CMV-seropositive.

The gene calls are TRBV7-9 and TRBJ1-1, with D maybe TRBD1 (6 bases). The CDR3 loop spans 15 amino acids. Germline assignment: CDR1 SEHNR and CDR2 FQNEAQ (reference sequence). The ends were cut back, 6 bases at V and 0 bases at J, with 14 bases in the middle. The CDR3 nucleotides read TGTGCCAGCAGTTCAAACAGGGCGTTGAACACTGAAGCTTTCTTT. Translated: CASSSNRALNTEAFF.

This rearrangement joins TRBV30 to TRBJ2-3, with TRBD1 as a possible D gene (5 bases). V lost 1 base to trimming and J lost 6 bases, with 11 bases between them. In germline, CDR1 is GTSNPN, CDR2 SVGIG (reference sequence). The length of the CDR3 is 13 residues. In DNA, the CDR3 is TGTGCCTGGAGTGGGGCAGGGTTGGATACGCAGTATTTT. Its translation is CAWSGAGLDTQYF.

The chain is built from TRBV27 and TRBJ2-1, with 8 bases identical to TRBD1. The germline V gene encodes CDR1 MNHEY and CDR2 SMNVEV (reference sequence). J was trimmed by 9 bases and V by 0 bases; bases with no gene match: 4. The CDR3 consists of 14 residues. CDR3 region: CASSLSQGAGEQFF. The DNA of the CDR3 is TGTGCCAGCAGTTTATCGCAGGGGGCGGGTGAGCAGTTCTTC.

The chain carries TRBV2 and TRBJ2-1; 7 positions agree with TRBD2. Germline V lookup: CDR1 SNHLY, CDR2 FYNNEI. Trimming at V came to 6 bases and at J to 4 bases, leaving 9 bases not matched to a gene. There are 15 residues in the CDR3. The CDR3 loop reads CASRARGGGYNEQFF. The CDR3 coding sequence is TGTGCCAGCAGGGCGAGGGGCGGGGGTTACAATGAGCAGTTCTTC.

This clone was picked up a small number of times. The chain uses TRBV7-2 and TRBJ2-7; TRBD1 might be the D (5 bases). The CDR3 contains 14 residues. Per germline, CDR1 SGHTA and CDR2 FQGNSA. V shed 3 bases and J shed 2 bases, with 11 bases lying between them. The CDR3 loop is CASSFPTVTYEQYF. In nucleotides, the CDR3 is TGTGCCAGCAGCTTCCCGACAGTTACCTACGAGCAGTACTTC.

The gene calls are TRBV29-1 and TRBJ2-3; 12 positions agree with TRBD1. This CDR3 has 13 residues. V shed 7 bases and J 5 bases; nucleotides not matched to a gene: 4. Germline CDR1 SQVTM, CDR2 ANQGSEA. This CDR3 is CSGDRGQGDTQYF. The DNA for the CDR3 is TGCAGCGGGGACAGGGGGCAAGGAGATACGCAGTATTTT.

V usage is TRBV19 and J usage is TRBJ1-2; 9 bases match TRBD1. Per the germline V gene, CDR1 is LNHDA and CDR2 is SQIVND (reference sequence). V dropped 3 bases and J dropped 7; count of bases not matched to a gene: 9. The CDR3 has 15 residues. The CDR3 DNA reads TGTGCCAGTAGTATTAAAACCGGGACAGGGTTTGGCTACACCTTC. Protein: CASSIKTGTGFGYTF.

The CDR3 DNA reads as TGTGCCAGCAGCTTTGCCGGGGGGATCACTTACGAGCAGTACTTC. It translates to CASSFAGGITYEQYF. The gene calls are TRBV7-2 and TRBJ2-7; 7 nucleotides align to TRBD2. Germline CDR1 SGHTA, CDR2 FQGNSA. V shed 3 bases, J shed 4 bases, and the junction held 9 bases outside the gene matches. The CDR3 is made up of 15 amino acids.

The chain is built from TRBV6-1 and TRBJ1-2; D ambiguous. Looked up from germline, CDR1 is MNHNS and CDR2 is SASEGT. The CDR3 contains 12 residues. Trimming took 0 bases from V and 8 from J, leaving 7 bases between them. The CDR3 nucleotides read TGTGCCAGCAGTGAAGCGGGGAGCGGCTACACCTTC. Protein: CASSEAGSGYTF.

This clone was detected only once. The rearrangement uses TRBV21-1 and TRBJ2-1; TRBD2, the D gene given by the table, was not confirmed from the DNA. TRBV21-1 is marked as a pseudogene. The CDR3 contains 14 residues. CDR3 region: CASSKVAVEGEQFF. CDR3 sequence (DNA): TGTGCCAGCAGCAAAGTTGCGGTGGAAGGTGAGCAGTTCTTC.

V gene TRBV7-2 combines with J gene TRBJ2-7; 12 bases are a match to TRBD1. The CDR3 is 16 residues long. CDR1 and CDR2 (germline): SGHTA, FQGNSA. Losses at the gene ends were 0 bases for V and 4 bases for J; bases not matched to a gene: 4. The CDR3, as DNA: TGTGCCAGCAGCTTAGCGGGGACAGGGGGCGTTTACGAGCAGTACTTC. It yields the protein CASSLAGTGGVYEQYF.

The chain recombines TRBV30 with TRBJ1-4; D is possibly TRBD1 (5 bases). Germline lookup yields CDR1 GTSNPN and CDR2 SVGIG (reference sequence). V was shortened by 0 bases and J by 8 bases, with 16 bases between the two germline ends. The CDR3 consists of 15 residues. CDR3 region: CAWSVQQGASEKLFF. The CDR3 DNA reads TGTGCCTGGAGTGTACAGCAAGGGGCATCAGAAAAACTGTTTTTT. Supplemented by reference TRBV30 and TRBJ1-4, the full variable domain reads SQTIHQWPATLVQPVGSPLSLECTVEGTSNPNLYWYRQAAGRGLQLLFYSVGIGQISSEVPQNLSASRPQDRQFILSSKKLLLSDSGFYLCAWSVQQGASEKLFFGSGTQLSVL.